This T cell receptor (beta chain) was retrieved from a study of T-cell memory formation after mild COVID-19. Only a few counts were recorded for this clonotype. TCRdb ran MiXCR on the 5' RACE reads and lists one entry per CDR3 protein. This sample has hundreds of thousands of distinct CDR3 sequences, with about a sixth found just once. CDR1 is SGHRS and CDR2 is YFSETQ in the germline V gene. The V end lost 6 bases, the J end lost 4 bases, and 10 bases lay between the germline ends. This CDR3 region has 13 residues. This TCR was sampled from a man aged 18 to 29 who had mild COVID-19 (a few samples of this study predate the infection). Cell type and time point are not known. The specimen sequenced was PBMCs or a T cell subset sorted from them (not recorded which). The chain links TRBV5-1 to TRBJ2-2, with no clear D. The CDR3 nucleotides are TGCGCCAGCATCAACACGGGCACCGGGGAGCTGTTTTTT. Amino acids: CASINTGTGELFF. Drawing the rest from reference TRBV5-1 and TRBJ2-2, the complete variable domain is KAGVTQTPRYLIKTRGQQVTLSCSPISGHRSVSWYQQTPGQGLQFLFEYFSETQRNKGNFPGRFSGRQFSNSRSEMNVSTLELGDSALYLCASINTGTGELFFGEGSRLTVL.